This TCR beta chain was documented in a study of T cell responses to AZD1222 COVID-19 vaccine. The CDR3 is 16 amino acids. Trimming cost V 5 bases and J 5 bases; bases outside gene matches: 11. Germline CDR1 SGHTA, CDR2 FQGNSA. TCRdb's copy holds only in-frame clones and misses some; the assay was immunoSEQ multiplex PCR. Of approximately 120,000 clones listed, about 87% were seen once; the top ten hold 4% to 4.5%. The chain couples TRBV7-2 to TRBJ2-5; 10 bases match TRBD2. Sequences were derived from peripheral blood, sampled on day 0 of AZD1222 vaccination. The sequence came from an adult in good health. CDR3 sequence reads: CASSQGLAETRETQYF. The CDR3 DNA sequence: TGTGCCAGCAGCCAAGGACTAGCGGAGACCCGTGAGACCCAGTACTTC.